These 30 T cell receptor beta chains were all obtained from the same sample, sequenced in a study of CD8+ T cells in alopecia areata. Treatment here: oral pan-JAK inhibitor, 5-10 mg twice daily. Investigators isolated RNA and reverse transcribed it into cDNA to act as the sequencing template. The repertoire was sequenced with immunoSEQ multiplex PCR; TCRdb's copy has only in-frame clones and lacks some. The table lists about 100,000 clones, around 40% of them singletons. This specimen was CD8+ T cells sorted from blood, taken at week 24, from a patient treated with tofacitinib. These receptor sequences come from a human donor with alopecia areata.

CDR3 protein: CSVEDGVEAFF. The CDR3, as DNA: TGCAGCGTTGAAGACGGTGTTGAAGCTTTCTTT. The chain couples TRBV29-1 to TRBJ1-1; D unresolved. Germline V gene lookup returns CDR1 SQVTM and CDR2 ANQGSEA. V was shortened by 0 bases and J by 7 bases, with 6 bases between the two germline ends. This CDR3 spans 11 amino acids.

Regarding this clone: A much larger clone is a single base away; this may be a read error. This sequence joins TRBV7-2 and TRBJ2-7; 8 nucleotides match TRBD1. Germline assignment: CDR1 SGHTA and CDR2 FQGNSA. The trim removed 4 bases at V and 0 bases at J, leaving 2 bases unmatched. The CDR3 is 14 amino acids. This CDR3 reads CASSSGTGSYEQYF. The CDR3 DNA sequence: TGTGCCAGCAGCTCCGGGACAGGCTCCTACGAGCAGTACTTC.

The gene calls are TRBV7-3 and TRBJ1-2; a weak D match, TRBD1 (6 bases). The CDR3 has 15 amino acids. Germline-derived CDR1 and CDR2 are SGHTA and FQGTGA. The germline V and J ends were trimmed by 8 bases and 5 bases, with 21 bases remaining between them. CDR3 in DNA: TGTGCCAGCTCGGGGGGCGAAAACTACGTTTATGGCTACACCTTC. As protein: CASSGGENYVYGYTF.

In this sample, this clone turned up a few times. V gene TRBV23-1 combines with J gene TRBJ1-5, with D uncertain. TRBV23-1 is given ORF status, its function remaining uncertain. Trimming took 0 bases from V and 2 from J, leaving 11 bases between them. The CDR3 covers 16 residues. The CDR3 DNA is TGCGCCAGCAGTCAATCTGTCCCGGGTCGCAATCAGCCCCAGCATTTT. This encodes CASSQSVPGRNQPQHF.

This chain uses TRBV9 with TRBJ2-3; 10 bases match TRBD1. The trim removed 3 bases at V and 4 bases at J, leaving 17 bases unmatched. The CDR3 contains 19 residues. Per germline, CDR1 SGDLS and CDR2 YYNGEE. CDR3 DNA: TGTGCCAGCAGCGCCTCCCTGGATCCGGGACAGGGGAACGCAGATACGCAGTATTTT. Translating gives CASSASLDPGQGNADTQYF.

The V call is TRBV4-1, the J call TRBJ2-5; 15 nucleotides agree with TRBD2. The V segment lost 4 bases and the J segment 5 bases; nucleotides outside the gene matches: 8. The CDR3 covers 17 residues. The germline V gene encodes CDR1 MGHRA and CDR2 YSYEKL. The CDR3 protein is CASSPRTSGRALETQYF. DNA for the CDR3: TGCGCCAGCAGCCCGCGGACTAGCGGGAGGGCCCTGGAGACCCAGTACTTC.

This clone was observed a handful of times. V gene TRBV6-5 combines with J gene TRBJ2-5; TRBD1 matches 9 bases. This CDR3 spans 15 amino acids. The J segment lost 5 bases and the V segment lost 6 bases, leaving 10 bases of the junction unmatched. Germline CDR1 and CDR2: MNHEY and SVGAGI. CDR3 DNA sequence: TGTGCCAGCAGGCAGGGACAGGGACGCCATGAGACCCAGTACTTC. It is translated as CASRQGQGRHETQYF.

The J gene is TRBJ2-1, the V gene TRBV6-5, with 12 bases identical to TRBD1. This CDR3 spans 15 amino acids. V trimming: 6 bases; J trimming: 5 bases; junction bases outside the gene matches: 5. Germline V gives CDR1 MNHEY, CDR2 SVGAGI. The CDR3 DNA reads as TGTGCCAGCAGAACCGGGACAGGGGGCCACAATGAGCAGTTCTTC. Protein: CASRTGTGGHNEQFF.

The chain couples TRBV2 to TRBJ2-1; perhaps TRBD1 as D (6 bases). The CDR3 sequence is 16 residues long. V lost 2 bases, J lost 2 bases, and 13 bases lay in between. Germline CDR1 is SNHLY and CDR2 is FYNNEI. In nucleotides, the CDR3 is TGTGCCAGCAGTGAAACAGGGATTGGGCCCTACAATGAGCAGTTCTTC. Protein: CASSETGIGPYNEQFF.

This chain links TRBV19 with TRBJ2-2; the D gene is possibly TRBD2 (6 bases). The CDR3 sequence is 14 residues long. Trimming took off 4 bases at V and 3 bases at J, with 9 bases between the two ends. Germline V gene lookup returns CDR1 LNHDA and CDR2 SQIVND (reference sequence). The CDR3: CASSSTGDTGELFF. DNA for the CDR3: TGTGCCAGTAGTAGTACGGGGGACACCGGGGAGCTGTTTTTT.

J is TRBJ2-1 and V is TRBV19; 7 bases match TRBD2. V gave up 6 bases and J gave up 6 bases; unmatched junction bases: 5. The V gene's germline CDR1 is LNHDA and CDR2 SQIVND (reference sequence). The CDR3 extends over 13 amino acids. CDR3 DNA sequence: TGTGCCAGTAGGCCGGGCGGGAGCAATGAGCAGTTCTTC. Amino acids: CASRPGGSNEQFF. The variable domain in full, completed from reference TRBV19 and TRBJ2-1, reads DGGITQSPKYLFRKEGQNVTLSCEQNLNHDAMYWYRQDPGQGLRLIYYSQIVNDFQKGDIAEGYSVSREKKESFPLTVTSAQKNPTAFYLCASRPGGSNEQFFGPGTRLTVL.

V is TRBV9 and J is TRBJ2-3; 15 bases match TRBD2. The CDR3 runs to 17 residues. From germline, CDR1 is SGDLS and CDR2 YYNGEE. Trimming took 2 bases from V and 6 from J; bases not matched to a gene: 7. The CDR3 nucleotides are TGTGCCAGCAGCGTTGGGACTAGCGGGAGGCTGGCGGATACGCAGTATTTT. Translated: CASSVGTSGRLADTQYF.

For this clone: The same CDR3 is also encoded by other DNA sequences in this sample. The V and J genes are TRBV29-1 and TRBJ2-7; 9 bases line up with TRBD1. The V gene end was trimmed by 6 bases and the J gene end by 3 bases; junction bases not matched to a gene: 3. Germline loops: CDR1 SQVTM, CDR2 ANQGSEA. This CDR3 is 12 amino acids long. CDR3 nucleotides: TGCAGCGTACCGGGACAGGGCTACGAGCAGTACTTC. It encodes CSVPGQGYEQYF.

This clone showed up just a few times. V gene TRBV6-1 combines with J gene TRBJ1-2; no firm D call. This CDR3 is built from 13 residues. Germline CDR1 MNHNS, CDR2 SASEGT. V lost 3 bases and J lost 5, with 10 bases in between. Here the CDR3 reads CASSEMGGYGYTF. CDR3 DNA sequence: TGTGCCAGCAGTGAGATGGGTGGATATGGCTACACCTTC.

This clone was seen more than once but under ten times. J is TRBJ2-1 and V is TRBV14; D unclear. There are 11 residues in the CDR3. Germline V lookup: CDR1 SGHDN, CDR2 FVKESK. V was trimmed by 5 bases and J by 9 bases, leaving 8 bases between them. This CDR3 is CASSSMSEQFF. CDR3 sequence (DNA): TGTGCCAGCAGCTCAATGAGTGAGCAGTTCTTC.

The chain joins TRBV7-6 to TRBJ2-3; 7 nucleotides match TRBD2. The CDR3 runs to 20 residues. In germline, CDR1 is SGHVS, CDR2 FNYEAQ. V shed 5 bases and J 1 base; nucleotides not matched to a gene: 21. The CDR3 loop reads CASSQRGGRWGWVGTDTQYF. The CDR3 nucleotides are TGTGCCAGCAGCCAGCGCGGCGGGAGATGGGGCTGGGTTGGCACAGATACGCAGTATTTT.

In this sample, this clone turned up once. The chain links TRBV5-1 to TRBJ2-3; 8 positions agree with TRBD2. In germline, CDR1 is SGHRS, CDR2 YFSETQ. This CDR3 spans 14 amino acids. After removal of 1 base from V and 6 bases from J, the junction contained 4 bases not matched to a gene. This chain's CDR3 is CASSLTGGPDTQYF. CDR3 DNA sequence: TGCGCCAGCAGCTTGACGGGAGGGCCTGATACGCAGTATTTT.

This chain links TRBV7-6 with TRBJ2-3; the D gene is possibly TRBD1 (6 bases). The CDR3 spans 14 residues. V was trimmed by 1 base and J by 2 bases, leaving 7 bases between them. The V gene's germline CDR1 is SGHVS and CDR2 FNYEAQ. CDR3 nucleotide sequence: TGTGCCAGCAGCTTAGGGACAGCCACAGATACGCAGTATTTT. Its translation: CASSLGTATDTQYF. Variable domain in full (rest from reference TRBV7-6 and TRBJ2-3): GAGVSQSPRYKVTKRGQDVALRCDPISGHVSLYWYRQALGQGPEFLTYFNYEAQQDKSGLPNDRFSAERPEGSISTLTIQRTEQRDSAMYRCASSLGTATDTQYFGPGTRLTVL.

The gene calls are TRBV30 and TRBJ2-5; 7 nucleotides line up with TRBD2. The length of the CDR3 is 16 residues. Germline loops: CDR1 GTSNPN, CDR2 SVGIG (reference sequence). Trimming removed 1 base from V and 2 bases from J; junction bases left unmatched: 10. The chain's CDR3 is CAWSGLIRGGQETQYF. CDR3 DNA sequence: TGTGCCTGGAGTGGACTAATTAGGGGAGGGCAAGAGACCCAGTACTTC.

V and J are TRBV11-2 and TRBJ2-1, with D hard to call. The germline gives CDR1 SGHAT, CDR2 FQNNGV. This CDR3 spans 12 amino acids. V was cut by 3 bases and J by 6 bases, with 6 bases left in between. CDR3 bases: TGTGCCAGCAGCTTCGGCGTCAATGAGCAGTTCTTC. Translated, it gives CASSFGVNEQFF.

This clone was picked up a small number of times. The CDR3 DNA sequence: TGCAGCGTTGAAAGGGATGGCTACACCTTC. Its protein is CSVERDGYTF. This chain connects TRBV29-1 to TRBJ1-2; no reliable D call. There are 10 residues in the CDR3. Germline CDR1 is SQVTM and CDR2 is ANQGSEA. Trimming took 2 bases from V and 6 from J, leaving 4 bases between them.

In its sample, this clone was seen a few times. The chain joins TRBV9 to TRBJ1-1; D call uncertain. The CDR3 has 13 amino acids. V was cut by 0 bases and J by 5 bases, with 8 bases left in between. In germline, CDR1 is SGDLS, CDR2 YYNGEE. This CDR3 reads CASSVDRETEAFF. In nucleotides, the CDR3 is TGTGCCAGCAGCGTAGATAGGGAAACTGAAGCTTTCTTT. Supplemented by reference TRBV9 and TRBJ1-1, the full variable domain reads DSGVTQTPKHLITATGQRVTLRCSPRSGDLSVYWYQQSLDQGLQFLIQYYNGEERAKGNILERFSAQQFPDLHSELNLSSLELGDSALYFCASSVDRETEAFFGQGTRLTVV.

This clone showed up just a few times. This sequence joins TRBV7-9 and TRBJ1-1, with 7 nucleotides matching TRBD1. CDR1 and CDR2 from the germline V gene are SEHNR and FQNEAQ (reference sequence). V was pared by 3 bases and J by 0 bases, with 4 bases of the junction left unmatched. The CDR3 loop spans 15 amino acids. In DNA form, the CDR3 reads TGTGCCAGCAGCTTCAAAGGGGGCCTGAACACTGAAGCTTTCTTT. This codes for CASSFKGGLNTEAFF.

This clone was seen just once. V gene TRBV30 combines with J gene TRBJ2-7, with TRBD1 identical over 7 bases. V shed 5 bases and J 1 base; nucleotides not matched to a gene: 5. The CDR3 has 13 amino acids. Per the germline V gene, CDR1 is GTSNPN and CDR2 is SVGIG (reference sequence). The CDR3 region is CAWAGGTSYEQYF. CDR3 bases: TGTGCCTGGGCAGGGGGTACTTCCTACGAGCAGTACTTC.

This clone has a count of ten or more. J is TRBJ1-2 and V is TRBV19; D might be TRBD1 (6 bases). V lost 5 bases to trimming and J lost 4 bases, with 23 bases between them. This CDR3 comprises 17 residues. Germline CDR1 LNHDA, CDR2 SQIVND (reference sequence). This chain's CDR3 is CASSPDRWQGLTYGYTF. CDR3 DNA: TGTGCCAGTAGTCCTGATCGATGGCAGGGGTTGACCTATGGCTACACCTTC.

A few counts support this clone. The V gene is TRBV29-1, the J gene TRBJ1-4; tentative D call: TRBD1 (6 bases). V shed 7 bases and J shed 4 bases, with 19 bases lying between them. CDR1 is SQVTM, CDR2 ANQGSEA, per germline. CDR3 length: 15 residues. CDR3 in amino acids: CSALSGTSFNEKLFF. In nucleotides, the CDR3 is TGCAGCGCCCTGTCTGGGACAAGCTTTAATGAAAAACTGTTTTTT. Complete variable domain (other parts from reference TRBV29-1 and TRBJ1-4): SAVISQKPSRDICQRGTSLTIQCQVDSQVTMMFWYRQQPGQSLTLIATANQGSEATYESGFVIDKFPISRPNLTFSTLTVSNMSPEDSSIYLCSALSGTSFNEKLFFGSGTQLSVL.

The chain recombines TRBV7-6 with TRBJ2-5; 7 positions match TRBD1. This CDR3 is built from 15 residues. CDR1 and CDR2 (germline): SGHVS, FNYEAQ. Unmatched junction bases numbered 7, after V lost 4 bases and J lost 2 bases. CDR3 DNA: TGTGCCAGCAGCTCAACGACAGGGTGGCAAGAGACCCAGTACTTC. Amino acids: CASSSTTGWQETQYF.

The chain uses TRBV27 and TRBJ2-5; D is perhaps TRBD2 (6 bases). The CDR3 consists of 13 residues. The germline gives CDR1 MNHEY, CDR2 SMNVEV (reference sequence). V was trimmed by 4 bases and J by 1 base, leaving 7 bases between them. The CDR3 loop is CASSYGGQETQYF. CDR3 bases: TGTGCCAGCAGTTACGGGGGCCAAGAGACCCAGTACTTC.

This clone was seen more than once but under ten times. A read error is the likely source, as a far larger clone sits one nucleotide away. At the DNA level, this CDR3 is encoded by other sequences in the same sample as well. DNA for the CDR3: TGTGCCAGCAGCCAAGAGGGTTCCAATGAGCAGTTCTTC. This gives the protein CASSQEGSNEQFF. The V call is TRBV5-6, the J call TRBJ2-1, with D possibly matching TRBD2 (5 bases). Germline-derived CDR1 and CDR2 are SGHDT and YYEEEE. The CDR3 has 13 amino acids. The V end was cut by 4 bases, the J end by 6 bases, with 11 bases between.

This chain joins TRBV5-1 and TRBJ2-1; D is unresolved. CDR1 is SGHRS, CDR2 YFSETQ, per germline. V was shortened by 2 bases and J by 7 bases, with 7 bases between the two germline ends. The CDR3 extends over 12 amino acids. This chain's CDR3 is CASSFGRNEQFF. Written as DNA, the CDR3 is TGCGCCAGCAGCTTTGGCCGGAATGAGCAGTTCTTC.